The TCR beta chain described here comes from a study of blood T cell repertoires in COVID-19. Study-wide context: T cells, B-cell-depleted T cells, or PBMCs provided the cDNA or gDNA that served as material.

Profiling relied on immunoSEQ multiplex PCR, and the TCRdb table lists in-frame clones only, not all of them. The sample has roughly 100,000 clones, 88% seen once. Germline V gives CDR1 SGHTA, CDR2 FQGNSA. The germline V and J ends were trimmed by 2 bases and 13 bases, with 18 bases remaining between them. This CDR3 has 14 residues. The sequenced material came from peripheral blood. The chain recombines TRBV7-2 with TRBJ2-1, with D possibly matching TRBD1 (6 bases). This TCR came from a woman of 80 years or more with active COVID-19. CDR3 DNA: TGTGCCAGCAGCTTAACAGGGTCATTGAGGTTTCAGTTCTTC. Translated: CASSLTGSLRFQFF. Full variable domain (outside the CDR3, taken from reference TRBV7-2 and TRBJ2-1): GAGVSQSPSNKVTEKGKDVELRCDPISGHTALYWYRQSLGQGLEFLIYFQGNSAPDKSGLPSDRFSAERTGGSVSTLTIQRTQQEDSAVYLCASSLTGSLRFQFFGPGTRLTVL.